This T cell receptor beta chain was sequenced for a study of blood T cell repertoires in COVID-19 (dated by TCRdb to the early 2020s). As for the study more broadly: Samples covering the acute and convalescent phases of COVID-19 were provided by collaborators in the United States, Italy and Spain. The material from the prospective study consisted of cDNA or gDNA derived from T cells, B-cell-depleted T cells, or PBMCs. Deeply sampled blood TCRbeta repertoires from subjects exposed to, actively infected with, or recovered from COVID-19 were included in the dataset. The repertoires were released in a freely available public database meant as a resource for research on the immune response to SARS-CoV-2. Samples came from the ongoing ImmuneRACE study (first 160 participants) plus 1,254 subjects from 6 global collaborators. A de-identified subject ID, COVID-19 status, age in years and sex were almost always included in the sample metadata. Where available, HLA class I and class II types were obtained from metadata supplied by the sample provider rather than from assay-based typing.

To note about this clone: No cognate antigen has been identified for it. The junction departs from the called germline gene at one end, perhaps through a read error.

The immunoSEQ Assay, a bias-controlled multiplex PCR, was used to amplify TCRbeta CDR3 regions from genomic DNA. Regarding the original processing steps: The number of nucleated cells in each sample was estimated by amplification of reference gene primers within the assay. To quantify the absolute abundance of each unique TCRbeta CDR3 rearrangement, sequence reads were collapsed and filtered. For each sample, productive Simpson clonality was calculated as the square root of Simpson's diversity index across productive rearrangements. Sourced from immuneACCESS, this table was stored by TCRdb with only in-frame sequences that have V and J called. A share of the clones is absent; for the studies checked, an unresolved V gene accounts for under half, and the remainder has no known explanation. V and J calls and clone size are given by that table; D and trimming were obtained from the DNA. The sample includes 120,000 to 150,000 clones, with around 90% observed a single time. The biggest ten clones account for under 4.5% of the sample.

Participants in the prospective study were aged about 18 to 100 years, lived in over 20 United States geographic areas, and enrolled through a virtual design. In the prospective study, cohorts were assigned on the basis of participant-reported clinical history obtained from a screening survey and a study questionnaire. Exposed participants had been in contact, within 2 weeks of entering the study, with a person who had a PCR-confirmed or clinician-diagnosed case of COVID-19. Mobile phlebotomists in the prospective study collected whole blood, serum and a nasopharyngeal or oropharyngeal swab from every participant. Prospective study participants could optionally give additional blood draws and questionnaires over a roughly 2-month period. Blood samples from the prospective study were shipped frozen or at room temperature prior to DNA extraction. The CDR3 sequence holds 12 residues, the cysteine and phenylalanine included. This entry keeps only the CDR3 DNA: 36 bases, framed from base 1. CDR1 and CDR2, looked up from the germline V gene, are MGHRA and YSYEKL.

Here is what the overall study found, with its caveats: The amount of clinical and demographic metadata varied by source and participant and was provided uncurated.

The sample was PBMCs or T cells enriched from blood (not recorded which). The clonotype originates from a woman between 40 and 50 years old who had been exposed to COVID-19. This chain is built from TRBV4-1 and TRBJ1-2; no D segment can be confidently identified. Read as DNA, the sequence is TGCGCCAGCAGCCAAGATATCAAGGGAGTGTCCTTC. Translated, it gives CASSQDIKGVSF.